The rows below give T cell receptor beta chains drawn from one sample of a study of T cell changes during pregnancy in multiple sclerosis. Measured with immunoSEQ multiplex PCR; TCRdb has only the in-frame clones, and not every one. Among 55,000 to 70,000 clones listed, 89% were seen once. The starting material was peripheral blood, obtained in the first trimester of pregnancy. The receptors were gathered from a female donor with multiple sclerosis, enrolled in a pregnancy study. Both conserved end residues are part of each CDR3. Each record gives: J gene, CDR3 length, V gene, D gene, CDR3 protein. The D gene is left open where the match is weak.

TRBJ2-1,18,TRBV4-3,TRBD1,CASSQDNQGALSYNEQFF
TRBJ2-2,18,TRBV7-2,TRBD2,CASIDGGLAGVRTGELFF
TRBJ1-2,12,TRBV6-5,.,CASRDRFYGYTF
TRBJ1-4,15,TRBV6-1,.,CASSERTGTNEKLFF
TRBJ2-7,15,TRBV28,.,CASSLPMLNAYEQYF
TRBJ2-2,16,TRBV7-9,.,CASSPSSTGVTGELFF
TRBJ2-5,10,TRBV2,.,CASRGETQYF
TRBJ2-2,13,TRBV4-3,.,CASSLRGAAELFF
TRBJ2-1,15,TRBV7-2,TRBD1,CASSLVQGEIDEQFF
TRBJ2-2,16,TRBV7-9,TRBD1,CASSSRDRGNTGELFF
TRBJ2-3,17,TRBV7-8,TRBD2,CASSPSRLAPTTDTQYF
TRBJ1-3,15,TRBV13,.,CASSLQGQGGNTIYF
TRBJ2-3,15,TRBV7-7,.,CASSLGSTSTDTQYF
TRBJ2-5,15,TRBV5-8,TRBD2,CASRRLAGGQETQYF
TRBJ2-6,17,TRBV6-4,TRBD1,CASSQTGGRAGANVLTF
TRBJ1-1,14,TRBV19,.,CASSINAGLTEAFF
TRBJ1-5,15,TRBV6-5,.,CASSYSNRVGQPQHF
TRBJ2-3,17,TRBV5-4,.,CASSLKDRRDNTDTQYF
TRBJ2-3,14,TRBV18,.,CASSPSSGTDTQYF
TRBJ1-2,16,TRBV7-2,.,CASSNYATGPNYGYTF
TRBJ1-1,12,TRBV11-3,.,CASKGRSTEAFF
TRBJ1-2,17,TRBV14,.,CASSQGQGLPFNYGYTF
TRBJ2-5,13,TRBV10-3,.,CATKQGIGETQYF
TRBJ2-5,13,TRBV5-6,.,CASSFGSGETQYF
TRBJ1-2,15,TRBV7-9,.,CASSPGIGVLYGYTF
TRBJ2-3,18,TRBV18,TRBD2,CASSPWTSGRRSTDTQYF
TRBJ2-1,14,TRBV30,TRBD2,CAWRVGGLFYEQFF
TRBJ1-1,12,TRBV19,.,CASGQLNTEAFF
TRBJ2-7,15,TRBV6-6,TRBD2,CASHPGTSGGGEQYF
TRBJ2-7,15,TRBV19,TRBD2,CASSPGLAGGFEQYF
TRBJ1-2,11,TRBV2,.,CASMGGRGYTF
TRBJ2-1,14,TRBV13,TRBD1,CASSRQGAIDEQFF
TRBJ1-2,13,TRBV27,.,CASSLQGPVGYTF
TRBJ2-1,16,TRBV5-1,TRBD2,CASSPGTSGMINEQFF
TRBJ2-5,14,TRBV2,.,CASSVGRDFETQYF
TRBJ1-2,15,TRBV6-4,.,CASSDAPGYYDGYTF
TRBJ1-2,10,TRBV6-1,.,CASSNREHTF
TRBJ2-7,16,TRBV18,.,CASSPRLGGGPGEQYF
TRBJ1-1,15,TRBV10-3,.,CAISESEVLRAEAFF
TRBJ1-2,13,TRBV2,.,CASSVEGIYGYTF
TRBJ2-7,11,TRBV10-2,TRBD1,CASSEGPTGDF
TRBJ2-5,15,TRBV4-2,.,CASSQEAALQETQYF
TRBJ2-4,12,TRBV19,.,CASSSGLNIQYF
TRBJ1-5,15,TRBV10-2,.,CASSSQGLGNQPQHF
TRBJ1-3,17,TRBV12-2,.,CASRLEEGVRPGNTIYF
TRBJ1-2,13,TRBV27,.,CASSYKPNYGYTF